Following are 8 T cell receptor beta chains from one sample sequenced in a study of Graves' ophthalmopathy and Graves' hyperthyroidism. Amplification targeted the TCR beta CDR3 regions, with RNA transcripts as the source material. HTBI primers primed a first-round RT-PCR, and a second-round multiplex PCR followed. TCRdb independently ran MiXCR on the multiplex PCR reads; one entry per CDR3 protein. In the table there are 740,000 or so distinct CDR3 sequences, around 40% of which are singletons. Sequencing was carried out using peripheral blood. These receptors all stem from an adult man with Graves' ophthalmopathy.

The chain is built from TRBV20-1 and TRBJ1-1; no clear D. In germline, CDR1 is DFQATT, CDR2 SNEGSKA (reference sequence). The V end lost 6 bases, the J end lost 3 bases, and 5 bases lay between the germline ends. The CDR3 extends over 10 amino acids. The CDR3 sequence is CSATDTEAFF. The CDR3 DNA follows: TGCAGTGCAACGGACACTGAAGCTTTCTTT.

The chain uses TRBV7-2 and TRBJ2-7, with 10 bases that match TRBD2. After removal of 0 bases from V and 5 bases from J, the junction contained 7 bases not matched to a gene. CDR1 is SGHTA and CDR2 is FQGNSA in the germline V gene. CDR3 length equals 16 residues. The CDR3 DNA reads TGTGCCAGCAGCTTAGCGGCTAGCGGGGGTTTCGACGAGCAGTACTTC. This translates into CASSLAASGGFDEQYF. Full variable domain (remainder filled in from reference TRBV7-2 and TRBJ2-7): GAGVSQSPSNKVTEKGKDVELRCDPISGHTALYWYRQSLGQGLEFLIYFQGNSAPDKSGLPSDRFSAERTGGSVSTLTIQRTQQEDSAVYLCASSLAASGGFDEQYFGPGTRLTVT.

The chain is built from TRBV6-5 and TRBJ2-7, with no clear D. Trimming shortened V by 6 bases and J by 2 bases, and 14 bases separated the two germline ends. The CDR3 consists of 14 residues. CDR1 MNHEY and CDR2 SVGAGI come from the germline V gene. The CDR3 nucleotides read TGTGCCAGCAGACTAAGTTCGTACCCCTACGAGCAGTACTTC. Residues: CASRLSSYPYEQYF.

The chain joins TRBV15 to TRBJ1-1; TRBD1 matches at 7 bases. This CDR3 region has 15 residues. In germline, CDR1 is LNHNV, CDR2 YYDKDF (reference sequence). With 2 bases clipped from V and 2 bases from J, the junction kept 5 bases outside the gene matches. CDR3 in amino acids: CATSRLDRHNTEAFF. CDR3 coding DNA: TGTGCCACCAGCAGACTGGACAGGCACAACACTGAAGCTTTCTTT.

This sequence joins TRBV20-1 and TRBJ2-2; D gene uncertain. This CDR3 is 16 amino acids long. Germline CDR1 reads DFQATT; CDR2 reads SNEGSKA (reference sequence). Trimming removed 3 bases at V and 0 bases at J, with 14 bases between. CDR3 nucleotides: TGCAGTGCTAGCCCTGTGGGCGGAGCGAACACCGGGGAGCTGTTTTTT. Amino acids: CSASPVGGANTGELFF.

J is TRBJ2-2 and V is TRBV7-9, with no clear D. This CDR3 has 14 amino acids. The germline V gene has CDR1 SEHNR and CDR2 FQNEAQ (reference sequence). The germline V and J ends were trimmed by 5 bases and 8 bases, with 15 bases remaining between them. This CDR3 reads CASSVPRKGGELFF. The CDR3 DNA is TGTGCCAGCAGCGTACCCAGGAAAGGTGGGGAGCTGTTTTTT.

The rearrangement joins TRBV25-1 to TRBJ2-5; 9 bases match TRBD1. With V trimmed by 5 bases and J by 4 bases, 8 bases remained unmatched. The CDR3 consists of 15 residues. Germline loops: CDR1 MGHDK, CDR2 SYGVNS. The CDR3: CASSPGTGYGETQYF. The CDR3 DNA reads as TGTGCCAGCAGTCCCGGGACAGGGTATGGAGAGACCCAGTACTTC.

The sample holds many counts of this clonotype. J is TRBJ2-6 and V is TRBV7-9; D not resolved. Trimming left V 2 bases short and J 1 base short, with 12 bases between. The CDR3 runs 17 residues. Germline CDR1 is SEHNR and CDR2 is FQNEAQ (reference sequence). The CDR3: CASSLSGQASGANVLTF. The CDR3 coding sequence is TGTGCCAGCAGCTTAAGTGGTCAGGCGTCTGGGGCCAACGTCCTGACTTTC.